Below, one T cell receptor (beta chain) is given with its context. These data belong to a study of blood T cell repertoires in COVID-19. Study-level background: Donors in the United States, Italy and Spain gave samples during acute or convalescent COVID-19. PBMCs, B-cell-depleted T cells, or T cells provided the cDNA or gDNA that made up the material.

Under the authors' procedure: Nucleated cell counts were estimated from reference gene primer amplification. Measured with immunoSEQ multiplex PCR; TCRdb has only the in-frame clones, and not every one. Clone size and the V and J calls come from that table; the DNA yielded D and trimming. In the table there are 110,000 to 150,000 clones, 65% to 85% of which are singletons. Germline V gene data show CDR1 as LGHNA and CDR2 as YNFKEQ. The length of the CDR3 is 16 residues. V was shortened by 1 base and J by 0 bases, with 10 bases between the two germline ends. This clonotype was obtained from a man in his fifties with active or convalescent COVID-19. J is TRBJ2-1 and V is TRBV4-2; perhaps TRBD2 as D (6 bases). The sample consisted of peripheral blood. The CDR3 sequence: CASSQGGRYSYNEQFF. CDR3 coding DNA: TGTGCCAGCAGCCAAGGGGGGAGGTACTCCTACAATGAGCAGTTCTTC.